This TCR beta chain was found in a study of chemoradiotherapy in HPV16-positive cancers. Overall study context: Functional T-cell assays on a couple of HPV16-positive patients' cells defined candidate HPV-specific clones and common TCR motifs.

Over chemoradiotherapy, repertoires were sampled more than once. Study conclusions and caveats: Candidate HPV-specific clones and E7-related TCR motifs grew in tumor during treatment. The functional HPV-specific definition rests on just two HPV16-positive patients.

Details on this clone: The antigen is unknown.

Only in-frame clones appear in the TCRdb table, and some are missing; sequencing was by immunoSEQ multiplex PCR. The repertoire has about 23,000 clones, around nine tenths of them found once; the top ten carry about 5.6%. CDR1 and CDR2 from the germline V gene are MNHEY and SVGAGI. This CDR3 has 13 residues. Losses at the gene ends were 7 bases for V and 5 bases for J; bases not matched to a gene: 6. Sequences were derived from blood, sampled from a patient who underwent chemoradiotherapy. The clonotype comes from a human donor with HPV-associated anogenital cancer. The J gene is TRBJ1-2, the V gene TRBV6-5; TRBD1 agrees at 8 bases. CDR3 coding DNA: TGTGCCAGCACCACAGGGGGGGATTATGGCTACACCTTC. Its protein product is CASTTGGDYGYTF.